This T cell receptor beta chain emerged from a study of T cell changes during pregnancy in multiple sclerosis. Some clones are missing from TCRdb's copy, which holds only in-frame ones; the method was immunoSEQ multiplex PCR. This table has roughly 50,000 clones, roughly 92% appearing once. The clonotype comes from a female donor with multiple sclerosis, enrolled in a pregnancy study. The specimen comprised CD4+ T cells from peripheral blood mononuclear cells, sampled in the third trimester of pregnancy.

As DNA, the CDR3 is TGTGCCAGCAGCTCAGGACAGGGATGGGCCTACGAGCAGTACTTC. The encoded protein is CASSSGQGWAYEQYF. V is TRBV5-4 and J is TRBJ2-7, with 8 bases matching TRBD1. This CDR3 contains 15 residues. Trimming removed 3 bases from V and 2 bases from J; junction bases left unmatched: 7. CDR1 and CDR2 (germline): SGHNT, YYREEE (reference sequence).